The present T cell receptor beta chain was sequenced within a study of blood T cell repertoires in COVID-19. At the level of the study: Italy, Spain and the United States were the sources of the convalescent and acute COVID-19 samples. Sources were T cells, B-cell-depleted T cells, or PBMCs; the material itself was cDNA or gDNA.

As processed by the authors: Cell counts per sample came from amplifying reference gene primers. The method was immunoSEQ multiplex PCR; TCRdb's version includes in-frame clones alone and lacks a portion of them. D and trimming come from the DNA, and the V and J calls and clone size come from that table. The sample has 120,000 to 150,000 clones; 85% to 90% are singletons. The CDR3 consists of 12 residues. The ends were cut back, 4 bases at V and 6 bases at J, with 10 bases in the middle. The TCR sequence derives from a woman in her 50s with active or convalescent COVID-19. The chain links TRBV12-3 or TRBV12-4 to TRBJ2-7; D is ambiguous. The specimen was peripheral blood. Here the CDR3 reads CASSSLGLEQYF. For the CDR3, the DNA is TGTGCCAGCAGTTCCCTAGGCCTCGAGCAGTACTTC.